This TCR beta chain was sequenced in a study of neoadjuvant anti-PD-1 for oral cavity cancer. Time point denoted: after neoadjuvant nivolumab, at surgical resection. The patients had HPV-negative, locally advanced oral cavity squamous cell carcinoma. Clones were sequenced by immunoSEQ multiplex PCR, and TCRdb holds only the in-frame ones, with some missing. The table records more than 10,000 clones, about two thirds of them present only once. This CDR3 has 14 residues. The germline gives CDR1 SGHNT, CDR2 YYREEE (reference sequence). V dropped 3 bases and J dropped 3; count of bases not matched to a gene: 1.

The receptor's source is a person aged 35-79 years with oral cavity squamous cell carcinoma. The chain joins TRBV5-4 to TRBJ2-7; 12 bases line up with TRBD2. Sample: PBMCs, taken after nivolumab (anti-PD-1) treatment. CDR3 DNA sequence: TGTGCCAGCAGCTCGACTAGCGGGAGCTACGAGCAGTACTTC. Protein sequence: CASSSTSGSYEQYF. The complete variable domain, with remaining parts taken from reference TRBV5-4 and TRBJ2-7, reads ETGVTQSPTHLIKTRGQQVTLRCSSQSGHNTVSWYQQALGQGPQFIFQYYREEENGRGNFPPRFSGLQFPNYSSELNVNALELDDSALYLCASSSTSGSYEQYFGPGTRLTVT.